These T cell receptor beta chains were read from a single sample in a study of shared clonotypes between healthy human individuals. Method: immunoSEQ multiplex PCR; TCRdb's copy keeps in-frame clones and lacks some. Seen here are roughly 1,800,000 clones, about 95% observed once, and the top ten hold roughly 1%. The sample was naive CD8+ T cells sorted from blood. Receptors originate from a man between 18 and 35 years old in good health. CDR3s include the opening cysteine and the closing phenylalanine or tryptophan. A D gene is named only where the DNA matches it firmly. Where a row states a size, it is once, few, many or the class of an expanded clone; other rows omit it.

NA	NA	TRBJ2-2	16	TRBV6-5	TGTGCCAGCAGTTACGCGACTTCAGGGTTTGGCGGGGAGCTGTTTTTT	CASSYATSGFGGELFF
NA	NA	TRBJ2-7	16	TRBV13	TGTGCCAGCAGCCCGAAGGGTCGGGGGGCTAACCACGAGCAGTACTTC	CASSPKGRGANHEQYF
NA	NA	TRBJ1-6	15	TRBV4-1	TGCGCCAGCAGCCAAGTCGCACTCTCGGATTCACCCCTCCACTTT	CASSQVALSDSPLHF
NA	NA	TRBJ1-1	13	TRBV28	TGTGCCAGCAGTCCTCAGGGGACCACTGAAGCTTTCTTT	CASSPQGTTEAFF
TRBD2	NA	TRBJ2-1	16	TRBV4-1	TGCGCCAGCAGCCCACTTCTAGCGGAGAACTACAATGAGCAGTTCTTC	CASSPLLAENYNEQFF
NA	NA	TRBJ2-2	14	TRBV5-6	TGTGCCAGCAGCTTGGGGGAGAACGCCGGGGAGCTGTTTTTT	CASSLGENAGELFF
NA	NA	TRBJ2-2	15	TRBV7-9	TGTGCCAGCAGCGTAGGAGAAAGCCTCACCGGGGAGCTGTTTTTT	CASSVGESLTGELFF
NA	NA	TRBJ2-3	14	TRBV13	TGTGCCAGCAGCTTTCGGAGCGACACAGATACGCAGTATTTT	CASSFRSDTDTQYF
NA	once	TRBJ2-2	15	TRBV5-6	TGTGCCAGCAGCCGCAGGGAACCCAACACCGGGGAGCTGTTTTTT	CASSRREPNTGELFF
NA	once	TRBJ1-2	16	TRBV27	TGTGCCAGCAGTTTATCGTCTGAGGGAACTAACTATGGCTACACCTTC	CASSLSSEGTNYGYTF
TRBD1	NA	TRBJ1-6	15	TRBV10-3	TGTGCCATCAGTGAGCCTACAGGGGGTGATTCACCCCTCCACTTT	CAISEPTGGDSPLHF
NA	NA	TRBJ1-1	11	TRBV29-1	TGCAGCGTGGCCCTGAACACTGAAGCTTTCTTT	CSVALNTEAFF
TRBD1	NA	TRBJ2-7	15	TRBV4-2	TGTGCCAGCAGCCAGGGGACAGGGATGTCCTACGAGCAGTACTTC	CASSQGTGMSYEQYF
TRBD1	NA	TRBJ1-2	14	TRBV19	TGTGTCGGGGTGGACAGGGGAAACGTCTGTGGCTACACCTTC	CVGVDRGNVCGYTF
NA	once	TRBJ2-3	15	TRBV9	TGTGCCAGCAGCGATGGTAGCAGCTACACAGATACGCAGTATTTT	CASSDGSSYTDTQYF
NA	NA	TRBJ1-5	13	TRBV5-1	TGCGCCAGCAGGGACGGGCCCGATCAGCCCCAGCATTTT	CASRDGPDQPQHF
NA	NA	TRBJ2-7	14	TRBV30	TGTGCCTGGAGTGTTCTAGCGTCCTCCTACGAGCAGTACTTC	CAWSVLASSYEQYF
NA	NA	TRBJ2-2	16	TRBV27	TGTGCCAGCAGTTTTTCCAGTCTCGCTTACACCGGGGAGCTGTTTTTT	CASSFSSLAYTGELFF
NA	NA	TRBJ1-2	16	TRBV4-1	TGCGCCAGCAGCCAAGAGGGATTTACGACAGCTCCTGGCTACACCTTC	CASSQEGFTTAPGYTF
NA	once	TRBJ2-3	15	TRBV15	TGTGCCACCAGCAGAGACAGGGGAGGAGCAGATACGCAGTATTTT	CATSRDRGGADTQYF
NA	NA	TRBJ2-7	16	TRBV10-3	TGTGCCATCAGTGAATTCAGGGTTGGCCTTTCCTACGAGCAGTACTTC	CAISEFRVGLSYEQYF
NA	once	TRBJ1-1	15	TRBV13	TGTGCCAGCAGCTCGCCATTAGAGCACTGGACTGAAGCTTTCTTT	CASSSPLEHWTEAFF
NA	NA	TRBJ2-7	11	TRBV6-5	TGTGCCAGCAGTTATAACTACGAGCAGTACTTC	CASSYNYEQYF
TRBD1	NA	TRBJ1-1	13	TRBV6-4	TGTGCCAGCAGAGAGACAGGGGTCACTGAAGCTTTCTTT	CASRETGVTEAFF
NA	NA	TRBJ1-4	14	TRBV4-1	TGCGCCAGCAGCCAACAGGGGATGGGGGAAAAACTGTTTTTT	CASSQQGMGEKLFF
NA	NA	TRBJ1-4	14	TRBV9	TGTGCCAGCAGCGTAGGCGAGATTGATGAAAAACTGTTTTTT	CASSVGEIDEKLFF